One sample yielded the 7 T cell receptor delta chains listed below, sequenced in a study of gamma-delta T cells after stem cell transplantation. TCRdb repeated clone calling on the RT-PCR reads with CATT. This table holds 13,000 to 15,000 delta-chain clones, approximately 32% found once. Specimen: gamma-delta T cells. All receptors come from a human donor. It is not recorded whose cells these are; they may come from a transplant donor.

This clone was counted between two and nine times. The genes are TRDV2 and TRDJ3; 12 bases line up with TRDD3. The CDR3 has 18 amino acids. In germline, CDR1 is GEAIGNYY, CDR2 EKD. The V segment lost 0 bases and the J segment 1 base; nucleotides outside the gene matches: 0. CDR3 sequence reads: CACDTLGDTSWDTRQMFF. As DNA, the CDR3 is TGTGCCTGTGACACCCTGGGGGATACGTCCTGGGACACCCGACAGATGTTTTTC.

The count of this clone is one. The chain links TRDV3 to TRDJ1, with a tentative D call TRDD3 (6 bases). The CDR3 is made up of 20 amino acids. CDR1 is TVYSNPD and CDR2 is GDNSRS in the germline V gene (reference sequence). Trimming pared 3 bases from V and 2 bases from J, leaving 34 bases between. CDR3 in DNA: TGTGCCTTAGCGAAACCTTCACCCGTCATGTACTGGGACGGTACCGATAAACTCATCTTT. Amino acids: CALAKPSPVMYWDGTDKLIF. Drawing the rest from reference TRDV3 and TRDJ1, the complete variable domain is CDKVTQSSPDQTVASGSEVVLLCTYDTVYSNPDLFWYRIRPDYSFQFVFYGDNSRSEGADFTQGRFSVKHILTQKAFHLVISPVRTEDSATYYCALAKPSPVMYWDGTDKLIFGKGTRVTVEP.

The V call is TRDV1, the J call TRDJ1; D unresolved. Germline V gene sequence: CDR1 TSWWSYY, CDR2 QGS. The CDR3 has 18 residues. Trimming removed 4 bases from V and 0 bases from J, with 21 bases in between. The CDR3 sequence: CALGVPVEGPPDTDKLIF. In DNA, the CDR3 is TGTGCTCTTGGGGTCCCCGTTGAGGGACCCCCTGACACCGATAAACTCATCTTT.

In its sample, this clone was seen a few times. The gene calls are TRDV2 and TRDJ2, with 10 positions matching TRDD3. V shed 3 bases and J 5 bases; nucleotides not matched to a gene: 8. The CDR3 totals 16 residues. Germline CDR1 GEAIGNYY, CDR2 EKD. In DNA form, the CDR3 reads TGTGCCTGTGACCTTCTGGGGGATAAAAATACAGCACAACTCTTCTTT. It codes for CACDLLGDKNTAQLFF.

V is TRDV2 and J is TRDJ1; a possible D gene is TRDD2 (5 bases). Trimming shortened V by 2 bases and J by 6 bases, and 27 bases separated the two germline ends. Germline CDR1 GEAIGNYY, CDR2 EKD. This CDR3 is 18 amino acids long. CDR3 protein: CACDNATCLLRDANKLIF. Here the CDR3 DNA reads TGTGCCTGTGACAACGCGACTTGCCTACTCAGAGACGCAAATAAACTCATCTTT.

This clone was seen more than once but under ten times. The genes are TRDV2 and TRDJ1; 13 bases align to TRDD3. The length of the CDR3 is 16 residues. The germline V gene has CDR1 GEAIGNYY and CDR2 EKD. Trimming cost V 2 bases and J 0 bases; bases outside gene matches: 2. CDR3 DNA sequence: TGTGCCTGTGACAAACTGGGGGATACGTACACCGATAAACTCATCTTT. It translates to CACDKLGDTYTDKLIF.

A few counts support this clone. The V gene is TRDV2, the J gene TRDJ1; 10 bases match TRDD3. The junction had 4 bases not matched to a gene; V was cut back by 0 bases and J by 1 base. This CDR3 is 16 amino acids long. CDR1 and CDR2 (germline): GEAIGNYY, EKD. The CDR3, as DNA: TGTGCCTGTGACACCGGGGGGATACGATGCACCGATAAACTCATCTTT. Translating gives CACDTGGIRCTDKLIF.